This passage covers 10 T cell receptor beta chains from one sample sequenced in a study of T cell responses to AZD1222 COVID-19 vaccine (dated by TCRdb to the early 2020s). Libraries were built with the immunoSEQ multiplex PCR assay. TCRdb mirrors the immuneACCESS table, restricted to in-frame sequences. Some clones are absent from its copies; in checked studies, under half trace to an unresolved V gene, and the reason for the others is unknown. For this sample there are 150,000 to 200,000 clones; approximately 92% appear just once. Of the sample, 8% to 13% is held by the ten largest clones. The time point label here, explained by the study, means: baseline before first vaccination. The source material was peripheral blood, sampled on day 0 of AZD1222 vaccination. Receptors were obtained from an adult in good health.

Here the CDR3 DNA reads TGTGCCAGCAGCCTGGGACAGGGGACCGGGGAGCTGTTTTTT. Its translation: CASSLGQGTGELFF. The gene calls are TRBV7-2 and TRBJ2-2; TRBD1 agrees at 10 bases. This CDR3 contains 14 residues. Germline-derived CDR1 and CDR2 are SGHTA and FQGNSA. The trim removed 5 bases at V and 5 bases at J, leaving 2 bases unmatched.

The chain carries TRBV28 and TRBJ1-3; D may be TRBD1 (5 bases). Germline CDR1 is MDHEN and CDR2 is SYDVKM. V was cut by 5 bases and J by 0 bases, with 5 bases left in between. This CDR3 has 13 residues. CDR3 nucleotide sequence: TGTGCCAGCAGTACAGGCTCTGGAAACACCATATATTTT. As protein: CASSTGSGNTIYF.

The chain has TRBV5-5 and TRBJ2-2; D call uncertain. This CDR3 spans 12 amino acids. V gave up 1 base and J gave up 8 bases, with 6 bases separating them. Germline V lookup: CDR1 SGHKS, CDR2 YYEKEE (reference sequence). The CDR3 region has the DNA TGTGCCAGCAGCTTGAGAAGGGGGGAGCTGTTTTTT. Its translation is CASSLRRGELFF.

This CDR3 is CASSIRREKLFF. The CDR3 nucleotides read TGTGCCAGCAGTATTCGTCGAGAAAAACTGTTTTTT. The chain couples TRBV6-5 to TRBJ1-4; D not certain. The germline V gene encodes CDR1 MNHEY and CDR2 SVGAGI. This CDR3 spans 12 amino acids. The V end was cut by 5 bases, the J end by 8 bases, with 9 bases between.

The chain links TRBV19 to TRBJ1-6; D is perhaps TRBD1 (6 bases). With 4 bases removed from V and 4 bases from J, the gap between germline ends came to 14 bases. CDR3 length equals 16 residues. CDR1 and CDR2 from the germline V gene are LNHDA and SQIVND (reference sequence). CDR3 protein: CASSTGARTYNSPLHF. As DNA, the CDR3 is TGTGCCAGTAGTACAGGGGCCCGCACTTATAATTCACCCCTCCACTTT.

The chain joins TRBV7-9 to TRBJ2-5; a weak D match, TRBD1 (5 bases). V lost 7 bases and J lost 5, with 14 bases in between. The germline CDR1 and CDR2 sequences are SEHNR and FQNEAQ (reference sequence). This CDR3 region has 13 residues. The CDR3 DNA sequence: TGTGCCAGCAATCTCCAGGGATCGGAGACCCAGTACTTC. The encoded protein is CASNLQGSETQYF. Supplemented by reference TRBV7-9 and TRBJ2-5, the full variable domain reads DTGVSQNPRHKITKRGQNVTFRCDPISEHNRLYWYRQTLGQGPEFLTYFQNEAQLEKSRLLSDRFSAERPKGSFSTLEIQRTEQGDSAMYLCASNLQGSETQYFGPGTRLLVL.

V is TRBV3-1 (or the pseudogene TRBV3-2) and J is TRBJ2-5; tentative D call: TRBD1 (5 bases). Trimming removed 1 base at V and 0 bases at J, with 12 bases between. Germline V gene data show CDR1 as LGHDT and CDR2 as YNNKEL (reference sequence). This CDR3 spans 16 amino acids. DNA for the CDR3: TGTGCCAGCAGCCAAGGGGGTCAGGGTGACCAAGAGACCCAGTACTTC. Protein product: CASSQGGQGDQETQYF.

The rearrangement uses TRBV6-2 or TRBV6-3 and TRBJ2-1; 12 bases line up with TRBD2. V dropped 2 bases and J dropped 0; count of bases not matched to a gene: 5. Germline-derived CDR1 and CDR2 are MNHEY and SVGEGT. CDR3 length equals 18 residues. CDR3 loop: CASSYPGLAGNSYNEQFF. CDR3 bases: TGTGCCAGCAGTTACCCCGGACTAGCGGGGAACTCCTACAATGAGCAGTTCTTC.

A single count supports this clone. The chain employs TRBV5-6 and TRBJ1-2; D remains ambiguous. Per germline, CDR1 SGHDT and CDR2 YYEEEE. The V gene lost 4 bases and the J gene lost 4 bases, with 14 bases spanning the gap. This CDR3 is built from 14 residues. The CDR3: CASSTEAGAYGYTF. The CDR3 bases are TGTGCCAGCAGCACGGAGGCAGGCGCCTATGGCTACACCTTC.

CDR3: CASSIRTANTEAFF. CDR3 in DNA: TGTGCCAGCAGCATCCGGACAGCGAACACTGAAGCTTTCTTT. This chain connects TRBV7-2 to TRBJ1-1; D might be TRBD1 (6 bases). Germline CDR1 and CDR2: SGHTA and FQGNSA. This CDR3 contains 14 residues. V dropped 5 bases and J dropped 1 base, with 11 bases sitting between them.